This T cell receptor (beta chain) stems from a study of T cells in Graves' hyperthyroidism and ophthalmopathy. Findings and caveats of the study: Stable hyperthyroidism and ophthalmopathy were separated using 13 V-J signatures.

Germline V gives CDR1 LNHNV, CDR2 YYDKDF (reference sequence). V was trimmed by 4 bases and J by 2 bases, leaving 11 bases between them. There are 14 residues in the CDR3. Amplification of TCR beta CDR3 regions was performed using RNA transcripts as template. The primer set for the first-round RT-PCR of the TCR CDR3 was HTBI. Using its own MiXCR run on the multiplex PCR reads, TCRdb lists one record per CDR3 protein. The sample lists under 250,000 distinct CDR3 sequences, around a sixth seen once, with about 50% in the top ten. No ophthalmopathy progression within 18 months constituted stable Graves' hyperthyroidism. Hyperthyroidism, newly diagnosed and lasting under 2 months, affected patients aged 18 to 65. Ten or more counts support this clonotype. Its specificity is unknown.

The source is a woman aged 50 to 65 with Graves' hyperthyroidism. Sequenced: blood. The chain recombines TRBV15 with TRBJ1-1, with TRBD1 as a possible D gene (5 bases). CDR3 sequence: CATSKRDDNTEAFF. The CDR3 DNA follows: TGTGCCACCAGCAAACGGGACGACAACACTGAAGCTTTCTTT.